This T cell receptor beta chain was recorded in a study of blood T cell repertoires in COVID-19 (dated by TCRdb to 2018 to 2020). Some background on the complete study: The collaborator samples originated in the United States, Italy and Spain and spanned the acute and convalescent phases of COVID-19. The material from the prospective study consisted of cDNA or gDNA derived from T cells, B-cell-depleted T cells, or PBMCs. Deeply sampled blood TCRbeta repertoires from subjects exposed to, actively infected with, or recovered from COVID-19 were included in the dataset. The repertoires were made available in a free public database intended to serve as a resource for research on the immune response to SARS-CoV-2. Samples were obtained from the ongoing ImmuneRACE study (first 160 participants) and from about 1,300 subjects provided by 6 global collaborators. The sample metadata nearly always contained a de-identified subject ID, COVID-19 status, age in years and sex. Where available, HLA class I and class II types were taken from metadata supplied by the sample provider and were not determined by assay-based typing. The paper as a whole reports these results and caveats: Clinical and demographic metadata were provided uncurated, with the amount varying by source and participant.

Collaborating institutions collected whole blood in K2EDTA tubes following their own protocols. For TCRbeta analysis, collaborators shipped samples in one of three forms: frozen whole blood, isolated PBMCs, or DNA extracted from either of those sample types. TCRbeta CDR3 regions were amplified from genomic DNA by means of the immunoSEQ Assay, a bias-controlled multiplex PCR. Per the source publication's procedure: Within the assay, amplification of reference gene primers was used to estimate how many nucleated cells each sample contained. To quantify the absolute abundance of each unique TCRbeta CDR3 rearrangement, sequence reads were collapsed and filtered. For each sample, productive Simpson clonality was calculated as the square root of Simpson's diversity index over productive rearrangements. The table comes from immuneACCESS by way of TCRdb, which keeps in-frame sequences with V and J called. Part of the clones is missing from these tables; in studies checked, under half for an unresolved V gene and the rest for unknown reasons. From that table come the V and J calls and clone size; the DNA was used to work out D and trimming. In all, the sample holds hundreds of thousands of clones, and around nine tenths of those were seen once. Under 3% of the sample is in the top ten clones.

CDR1 and CDR2 are read off the germline V gene as SGDLS and YYNGEE. Taken from cysteine to phenylalanine, the CDR3 has 15 residues. Left in the record is the CDR3 DNA by itself, 45 bases read in frame from the first base. V and J are truncated by 0 bases and 3 bases respectively, leaving an intervening sequence of 10 bases. A remark on this clone: The antigen this receptor binds is unknown. Within one base of it there is no much larger clone, and no base qualities were kept.

The chain is encoded by TRBV9 joined to TRBJ1-5; the D gene assignment is ambiguous. The sample taken for sequencing was peripheral blood. The TCR was taken from a human donor in a cohort sampled during active COVID-19. The CDR3 region has the sequence CASSVGAQINQPQHF. The sequence in DNA is TGTGCCAGCAGCGTAGGGGCACAGATCAATCAGCCCCAGCATTTT.